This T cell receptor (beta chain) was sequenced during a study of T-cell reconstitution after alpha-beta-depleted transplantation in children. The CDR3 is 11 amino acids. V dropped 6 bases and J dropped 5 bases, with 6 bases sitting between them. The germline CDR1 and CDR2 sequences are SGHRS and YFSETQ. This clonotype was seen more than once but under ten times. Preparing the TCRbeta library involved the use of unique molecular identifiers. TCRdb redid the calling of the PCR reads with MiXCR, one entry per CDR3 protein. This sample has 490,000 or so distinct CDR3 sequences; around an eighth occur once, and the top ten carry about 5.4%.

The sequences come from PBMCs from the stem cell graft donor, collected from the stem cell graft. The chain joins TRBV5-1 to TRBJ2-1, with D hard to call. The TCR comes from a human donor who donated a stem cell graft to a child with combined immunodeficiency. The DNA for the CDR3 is TGCGCCAGCAACGAGAACAATGAGCAGTTCTTC. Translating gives CASNENNEQFF.